Given below is one T cell receptor (beta chain) in context. Trimming took 0 bases from V and 4 from J, leaving 9 bases between them. From germline, CDR1 is LGHNA and CDR2 YNFKEQ. CDR3 length equals 15 residues. This record comes from a study of control samples from healthy donors and cancer patients. Clones were read by immunoSEQ multiplex PCR, and TCRdb kept only the in-frame ones, dropping some. The sample consists of tens of thousands of clones, over 75% of them appearing once. The TCR comes from a man aged 45-60 years in good health. The gene calls are TRBV4-2 and TRBJ1-4; maybe TRBD1 (6 bases). Material for sequencing was blood. The CDR3 DNA reads TGTGCCAGCAGCCAAGATCCACAGGGTAATGAAAAACTGTTTTTT. This encodes CASSQDPQGNEKLFF.